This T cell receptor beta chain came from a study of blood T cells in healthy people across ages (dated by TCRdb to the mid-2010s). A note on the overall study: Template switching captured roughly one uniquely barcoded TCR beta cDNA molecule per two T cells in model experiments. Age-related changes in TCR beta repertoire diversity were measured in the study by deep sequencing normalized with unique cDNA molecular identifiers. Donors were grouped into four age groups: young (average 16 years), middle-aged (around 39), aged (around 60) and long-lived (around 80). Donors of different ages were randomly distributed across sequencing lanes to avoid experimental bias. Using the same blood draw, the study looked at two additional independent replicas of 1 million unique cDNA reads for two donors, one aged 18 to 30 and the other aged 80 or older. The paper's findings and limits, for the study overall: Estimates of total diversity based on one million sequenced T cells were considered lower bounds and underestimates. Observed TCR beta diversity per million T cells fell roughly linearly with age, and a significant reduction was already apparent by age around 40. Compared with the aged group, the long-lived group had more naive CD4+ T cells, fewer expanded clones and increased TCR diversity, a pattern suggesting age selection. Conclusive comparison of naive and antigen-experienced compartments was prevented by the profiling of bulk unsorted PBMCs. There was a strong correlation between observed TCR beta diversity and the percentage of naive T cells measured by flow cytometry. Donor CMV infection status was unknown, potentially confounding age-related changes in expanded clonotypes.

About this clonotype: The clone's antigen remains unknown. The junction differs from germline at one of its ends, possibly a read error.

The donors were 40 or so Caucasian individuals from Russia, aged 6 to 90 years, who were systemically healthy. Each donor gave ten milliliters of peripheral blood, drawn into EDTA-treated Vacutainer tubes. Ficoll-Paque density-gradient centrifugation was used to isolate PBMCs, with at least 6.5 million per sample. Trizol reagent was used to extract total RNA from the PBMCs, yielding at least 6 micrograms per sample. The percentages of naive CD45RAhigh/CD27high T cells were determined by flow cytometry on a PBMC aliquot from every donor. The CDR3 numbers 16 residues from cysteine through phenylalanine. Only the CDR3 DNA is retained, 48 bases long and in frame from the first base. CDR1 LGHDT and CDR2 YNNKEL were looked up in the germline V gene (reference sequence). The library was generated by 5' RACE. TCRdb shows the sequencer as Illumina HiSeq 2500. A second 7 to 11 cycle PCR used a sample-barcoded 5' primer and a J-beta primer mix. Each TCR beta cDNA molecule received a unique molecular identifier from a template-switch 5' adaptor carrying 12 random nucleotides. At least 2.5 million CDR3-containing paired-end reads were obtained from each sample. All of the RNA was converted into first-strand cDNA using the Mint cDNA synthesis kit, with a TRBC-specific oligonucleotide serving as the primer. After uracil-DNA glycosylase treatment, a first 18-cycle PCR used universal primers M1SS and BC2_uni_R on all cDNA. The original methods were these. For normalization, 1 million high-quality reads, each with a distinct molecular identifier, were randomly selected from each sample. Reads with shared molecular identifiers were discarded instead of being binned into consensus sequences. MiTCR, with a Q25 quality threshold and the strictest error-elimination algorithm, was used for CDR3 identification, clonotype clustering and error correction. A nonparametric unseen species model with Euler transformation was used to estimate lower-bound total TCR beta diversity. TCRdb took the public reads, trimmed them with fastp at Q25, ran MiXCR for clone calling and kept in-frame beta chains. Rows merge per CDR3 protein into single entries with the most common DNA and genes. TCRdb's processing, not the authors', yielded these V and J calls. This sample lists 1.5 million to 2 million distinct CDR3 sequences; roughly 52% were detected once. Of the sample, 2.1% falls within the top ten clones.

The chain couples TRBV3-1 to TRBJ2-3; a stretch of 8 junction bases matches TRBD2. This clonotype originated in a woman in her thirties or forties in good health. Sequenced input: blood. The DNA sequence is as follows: TGTGCCAGTAGCCAAGGCATGAGCGGGGGTACAGATACGCAGTATTTT. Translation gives CASSQGMSGGTDTQYF.